This TCR beta chain was sequenced for a study of CD8+CD57+ T cells in acquired aplastic anemia. TCR beta VDJ and CDR3 were profiled, and genomic DNA was the template. Each CDR3 protein gets one entry after TCRdb re-called the reads with MiXCR. The repertoire includes about 240,000 distinct CDR3 sequences, around 45% of them detected once, and 7% to 9.5% sits in the top ten. Sequencing was done on patients that had shown CD8+CD57+ cell expansion by flow cytometry. This clonotype came up a few times. The CDR3 runs to 16 residues. Germline CDR1 is LNHNV and CDR2 is YYDKDF (reference sequence). The V end lost 1 base, the J end lost 0 bases, and 9 bases lay between the germline ends.

The chain carries TRBV15 and TRBJ2-2; D is possibly TRBD1 or TRBD2 (5 bases each). Sequencing was performed on sorted CD4+, CD8+, or CD8+CD57+ T cells (not recorded which) from PBMCs. The origin of this receptor is a human donor with aplastic anemia. DNA for the CDR3: TGTGCCACCAGCAGAGGGGACGATCCGAACACCGGGGAGCTGTTTTTT. Translation: CATSRGDDPNTGELFF.